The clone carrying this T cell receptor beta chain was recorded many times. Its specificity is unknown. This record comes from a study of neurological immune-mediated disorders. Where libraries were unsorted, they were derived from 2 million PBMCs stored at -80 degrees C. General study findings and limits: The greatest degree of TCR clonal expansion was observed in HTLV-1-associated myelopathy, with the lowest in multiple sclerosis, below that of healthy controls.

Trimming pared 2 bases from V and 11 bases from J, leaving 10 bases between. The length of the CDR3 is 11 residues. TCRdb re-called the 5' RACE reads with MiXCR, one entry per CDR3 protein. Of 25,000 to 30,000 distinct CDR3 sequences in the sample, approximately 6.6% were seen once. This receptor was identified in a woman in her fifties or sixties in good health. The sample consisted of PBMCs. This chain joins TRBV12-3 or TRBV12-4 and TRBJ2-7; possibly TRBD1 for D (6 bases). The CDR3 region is CASSLSGTKYF. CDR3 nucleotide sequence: TGTGCCAGCAGTTTATCCGGGACAAAGTACTTC.